This T cell receptor beta chain was identified in a study of T cell repertoires in cytomegalovirus infection. The CDR3 sequence is 12 residues long. Germline V lookup: CDR1 MNHEY, CDR2 SVGEGT. V shed 8 bases, J shed 8 bases, and the junction held 7 bases outside the gene matches. TCRdb re-analysed the reads in MiXCR, keeping a single row per CDR3 protein. The top ten clones hold roughly half of a sample with some 240,000 distinct CDR3 sequences, about 18% of them seen once. The table lists this clonotype with a few counts. Its cognate antigen is unknown. General study results and limits: Cumulated frequencies of public TCR beta families served to identify carriers of CMV plus the relevant HLA.

The chain uses TRBV6-2 or TRBV6-3 and TRBJ1-1; 8 bases line up with TRBD1. The TCR sequence derives from a human donor in good health (CMV status not recorded). Some clones in this sample may be carry-over from other donors' samples. Sequenced material: CD8+ T cells from PBMCs. Written as DNA, the CDR3 is TGTGCCAGCGTGGGGAGGACAGGGGAAGCTTTCTTT. Protein: CASVGRTGEAFF.